The 20 T cell receptor beta chains in this list originate from one sample, sequenced in a study of cytomegalovirus exposure and HLA in healthy donors. Primers included in the PCR were 60 Vbeta and 13 Jbeta primers. Only in-frame clones appear in the TCRdb table, and some are missing; sequencing was by immunoSEQ multiplex PCR. In the table there are some 200,000 clones, 9.5% of which are singletons. The sequencing input was PBMCs. The receptors come from a woman aged 25 to 39 in good health and CMV-seropositive.

The genes are TRBV29-1 and TRBJ2-7, with D possibly matching TRBD1 (5 bases). The CDR3 loop spans 13 amino acids. V was pared by 3 bases and J by 6 bases, with 15 bases between. Germline assignment: CDR1 SQVTM and CDR2 ANQGSEA. CDR3 loop: CSVERPGKGEQYF. The DNA for the CDR3 is TGCAGCGTTGAGAGGCCAGGGAAAGGCGAGCAGTACTTC.

The chain carries TRBV27 and TRBJ2-5, with D maybe TRBD2 (6 bases). Trimming removed 5 bases from V and 1 base from J, with 11 bases in between. CDR3 length: 14 residues. Germline V CDR1 and CDR2: MNHEY, SMNVEV (reference sequence). In DNA, the CDR3 is TGTGCCAGCAGTCCGGAGCGGGTCCAAGAGACCCAGTACTTC. It codes for CASSPERVQETQYF.

This clone has just a few counts. The chain links TRBV4-1 to TRBJ2-1; 9 bases line up with TRBD2. The junction had 14 bases not matched to a gene; V was cut back by 2 bases and J by 6 bases. CDR1 and CDR2 (germline): MGHRA, YSYEKL. This CDR3 has 18 amino acids. The CDR3 bases are TGCGCCAGCAGCCAAATTATACATAGCGGGAGACTTTCCAATGAGCAGTTCTTC. Encoded protein: CASSQIIHSGRLSNEQFF.

The chain uses TRBV9 and TRBJ2-7; 7 bases fit TRBD1. From germline, CDR1 is SGDLS and CDR2 YYNGEE. This CDR3 region has 12 residues. J lost 5 bases, V lost 3 bases, and 2 bases had no gene match. The CDR3 bases are TGTGCCAGCAGCGCGACAGGGCACGAGCAGTACTTC. Amino acids: CASSATGHEQYF.

This clone has just a few counts. This rearrangement joins TRBV10-3 to TRBJ2-1; 8 bases match TRBD2. Trimming at V came to 3 bases and at J to 7 bases, leaving 8 bases not matched to a gene. This CDR3 spans 15 amino acids. CDR1 is ENHRY and CDR2 is SYGVKD in the germline V gene. Written as DNA, the CDR3 is TGTGCCATCAGTGAAGGGTTTGCGGGAGGAAATGAGCAGTTCTTC. Its protein product is CAISEGFAGGNEQFF.

The CDR3 DNA reads TGCAGCGTTCACGGAGCTAGCACAGATACGCAGTATTTT. Translated: CSVHGASTDTQYF. The rearrangement uses TRBV29-1 and TRBJ2-3; D gene unclear. Germline V lookup: CDR1 SQVTM, CDR2 ANQGSEA. The CDR3 consists of 13 residues. V lost 5 bases and J lost 0, with 9 bases in between.

This clone has only a few counts. The chain recombines TRBV5-4 with TRBJ2-7; 12 nucleotides agree with TRBD2. The CDR3 is made up of 15 amino acids. V shed 7 bases, J shed 2 bases, and the junction held 7 bases outside the gene matches. The germline V gene encodes CDR1 SGHNT and CDR2 YYREEE (reference sequence). CDR3 nucleotide sequence: TGTGCCAGCTCCCTCCTAGCGGGAGGGCCCTACGAGCAGTACTTC. Translating gives CASSLLAGGPYEQYF.

This clone was seen a few times. The chain joins TRBV29-1 to TRBJ1-2, with D hard to call. This CDR3 region has 11 residues. Germline lookup yields CDR1 SQVTM and CDR2 ANQGSEA. V was shortened by 3 bases and J by 8 bases, with 10 bases between the two germline ends. CDR3 region: CSVDTVEGYTF. CDR3 nucleotides: TGCAGCGTTGATACAGTTGAAGGCTACACCTTC.

DNA of the CDR3: TGCGCCAGCAGCTCAACCGGGACTAGTGAGGAGACCCAGTACTTC. Its translation is CASSSTGTSEETQYF. This chain uses TRBV5-1 with TRBJ2-5; TRBD2 agrees at 8 bases. J was trimmed by 5 bases and V by 3 bases; bases with no gene match: 9. Germline V gene sequence: CDR1 SGHRS, CDR2 YFSETQ. This CDR3 is 15 amino acids long.

This sequence joins TRBV9 and TRBJ2-3; D might be TRBD2 (5 bases). Germline assignment: CDR1 SGDLS and CDR2 YYNGEE. V lost 4 bases and J lost 3, with 12 bases in between. The CDR3 spans 14 residues. CDR3 DNA: TGTGCCAGCAGCTCGAGGAGGACGACAGATACGCAGTATTTT. Amino acids: CASSSRRTTDTQYF.

The chain employs TRBV6-6 and TRBJ2-7, with 12 bases aligning to TRBD1. This CDR3 spans 15 amino acids. J was trimmed by 4 bases and V by 5 bases; bases with no gene match: 6. Per the germline V gene, CDR1 is MNHNY and CDR2 is SVGAGI (reference sequence). The chain's CDR3 is CASSRGTGGKYEQYF. The CDR3 region has the DNA TGTGCCAGCAGTCGCGGGACAGGGGGCAAGTACGAGCAGTACTTC.

The V and J genes are TRBV19 and TRBJ2-1, with TRBD2 matching 9 bases. CDR1 and CDR2 (germline): LNHDA, SQIVND (reference sequence). Trimming at V came to 3 bases and at J to 5 bases, leaving 5 bases not matched to a gene. The CDR3 length is 15 residues. Here the CDR3 reads CASSIGSGSNNEQFF. The CDR3 DNA follows: TGTGCCAGTAGTATCGGTAGCGGGAGTAACAATGAGCAGTTCTTC.

This clone showed up just a few times. The gene calls are TRBV11-2 and TRBJ2-2; D is perhaps TRBD2 (5 bases). CDR3 size: 15 residues. Germline CDR1 SGHAT, CDR2 FQNNGV. Between the trimmed V and J ends, which lost 5 bases and 6 bases, there was a span of 16 bases. The chain's CDR3 is CASSPPSAGSGELFF. The CDR3 DNA reads TGTGCCAGCAGCCCCCCCTCGGCGGGCTCCGGGGAGCTGTTTTTT.

The CDR3 loop is CASRTGEMGSYEQYF. DNA of the CDR3: TGTGCCAGCCGGACAGGGGAAATGGGTTCCTACGAGCAGTACTTC. The J gene is TRBJ2-7, the V gene TRBV6-5; 9 bases line up with TRBD1. Germline assignment: CDR1 MNHEY and CDR2 SVGAGI. V lost 8 bases, J lost 1 base, and 9 bases stayed unmatched. The CDR3 covers 15 residues.

This chain joins TRBV9 and TRBJ2-7, with TRBD1 matching 9 bases. Germline assignment: CDR1 SGDLS and CDR2 YYNGEE. V lost 3 bases and J lost 2; bases outside the gene matches: 9. This CDR3 contains 16 residues. The CDR3 protein is CASSAPGQGLTYEQYF. The CDR3 nucleotides read TGTGCCAGCAGCGCACCCGGACAGGGGCTAACCTACGAGCAGTACTTC.

This clone was counted only a few times. The gene calls are TRBV5-1 and TRBJ1-6; tentatively, D is TRBD1 (6 bases). V shed 2 bases and J shed 5 bases, with 11 bases lying between them. Germline V gives CDR1 SGHRS, CDR2 YFSETQ. This CDR3 is built from 15 residues. The CDR3 DNA reads TGCGCCAGCAGCTTACAGGGTAGCAATAATTCACCCCTCCACTTT. Translated: CASSLQGSNNSPLHF.

The CDR3 sequence is CASSLDSEAGSNQPQHF. The CDR3 DNA reads as TGTGCCAGCAGCTTGGATTCGGAGGCGGGCAGCAATCAGCCCCAGCATTTT. This chain joins TRBV5-6 and TRBJ1-5; no clear D gene. The CDR3 sequence is 17 residues long. V lost 0 bases and J lost 1, with 14 bases in between. In germline, CDR1 is SGHDT, CDR2 YYEEEE.

The genes are TRBV6-1 and TRBJ1-2, with no clear D. The CDR3 spans 14 residues. The V and J ends lost 5 bases and 2 bases respectively, with 12 bases between them. The germline gives CDR1 MNHNS, CDR2 SASEGT. The CDR3 nucleotides are TGTGCCAGCAGTCACGGGTGGGTGAACTATGGCTACACCTTC. It translates to CASSHGWVNYGYTF.

Only a few counts were recorded for this clone. This rearrangement joins TRBV29-1 to TRBJ1-2, with a tentative D call TRBD1 (6 bases). This CDR3 comprises 13 residues. The germline V gene encodes CDR1 SQVTM and CDR2 ANQGSEA. V was cut by 5 bases and J by 7 bases, with 17 bases left in between. CDR3 in amino acids: CSVLGSGGGGYTF. CDR3 in DNA: TGCAGCGTTCTAGGGTCGGGGGGCGGTGGCTACACCTTC.

This clone was detected a few times. The chain joins TRBV11-2 to TRBJ2-1; TRBD2 matches at 11 bases. This CDR3 is 15 amino acids long. After removal of 6 bases from V and 4 bases from J, the junction contained 5 bases not matched to a gene. Germline V gene data show CDR1 as SGHAT and CDR2 as FQNNGV. CDR3 sequence (DNA): TGTGCCAGCAGAGAACCTAGCGGGAGGTACAATGAGCAGTTCTTC. It translates to CASREPSGRYNEQFF.